This T cell receptor (beta chain) was sequenced for a study of blood T cell repertoires in COVID-19. The wider study: Samples representing acute and convalescent COVID-19 were sourced from the United States, Italy and Spain.

V lost 4 bases to trimming and J lost 0 bases; unmatched junction nucleotides: 9. This CDR3 spans 19 amino acids. CDR1 is MGHRA and CDR2 is YSYEKL in the germline V gene. Sequencing used immunoSEQ multiplex PCR; TCRdb keeps in-frame clones, though not all of them. The table includes roughly 270,000 clones, approximately 91% detected once. The TCR comes from a man aged 18 to 35 with active or convalescent COVID-19. This chain uses TRBV4-1 with TRBJ2-1; the match to TRBD2 covers 13 bases. Sequenced input: peripheral blood. The CDR3 loop reads CASSLRRTSGGTSYNEQFF. For the CDR3, the DNA is TGCGCCAGCAGCCTGAGGCGGACTAGCGGGGGAACCTCCTACAATGAGCAGTTCTTC.